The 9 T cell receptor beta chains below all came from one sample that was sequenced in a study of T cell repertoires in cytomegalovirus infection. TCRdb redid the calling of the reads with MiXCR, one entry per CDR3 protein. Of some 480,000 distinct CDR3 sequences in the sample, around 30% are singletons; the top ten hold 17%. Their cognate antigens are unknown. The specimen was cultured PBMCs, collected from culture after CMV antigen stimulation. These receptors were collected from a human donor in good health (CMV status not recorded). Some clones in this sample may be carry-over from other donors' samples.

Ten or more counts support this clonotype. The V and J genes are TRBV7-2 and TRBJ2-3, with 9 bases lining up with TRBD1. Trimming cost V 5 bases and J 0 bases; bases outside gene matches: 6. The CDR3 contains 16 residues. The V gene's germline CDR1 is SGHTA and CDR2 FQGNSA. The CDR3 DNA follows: TGTGCCAGCAGCACACAGGGGGCGCGAAGCACAGATACGCAGTATTTT. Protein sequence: CASSTQGARSTDTQYF. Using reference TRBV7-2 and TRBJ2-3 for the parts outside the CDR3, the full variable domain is GAGVSQSPSNKVTEKGKDVELRCDPISGHTALYWYRQSLGQGLEFLIYFQGNSAPDKSGLPSDRFSAERTGGSVSTLTIQRTQQEDSAVYLCASSTQGARSTDTQYFGPGTRLTVL.

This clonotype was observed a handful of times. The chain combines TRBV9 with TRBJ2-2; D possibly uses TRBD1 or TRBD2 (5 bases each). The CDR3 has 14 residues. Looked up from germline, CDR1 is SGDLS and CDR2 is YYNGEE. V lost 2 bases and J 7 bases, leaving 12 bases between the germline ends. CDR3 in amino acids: CASSVGDPLGELFF. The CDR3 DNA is TGTGCCAGCAGCGTGGGGGACCCGCTCGGGGAGCTGTTTTTT.

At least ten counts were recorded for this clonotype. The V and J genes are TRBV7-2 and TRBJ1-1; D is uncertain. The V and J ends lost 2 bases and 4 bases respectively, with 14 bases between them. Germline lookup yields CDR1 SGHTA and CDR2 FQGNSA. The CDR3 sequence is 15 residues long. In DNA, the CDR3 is TGTGCCAGCAGCTTAACTATGGGGTTGAGCACTGAAGCTTTCTTT. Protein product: CASSLTMGLSTEAFF.

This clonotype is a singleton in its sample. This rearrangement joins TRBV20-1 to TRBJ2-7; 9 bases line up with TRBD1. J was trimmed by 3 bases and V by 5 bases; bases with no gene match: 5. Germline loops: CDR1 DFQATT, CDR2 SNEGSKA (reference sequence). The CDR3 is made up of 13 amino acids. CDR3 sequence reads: CSARTGAGYEQYF. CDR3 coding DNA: TGCAGTGCTCGGACAGGGGCAGGCTACGAGCAGTACTTC.

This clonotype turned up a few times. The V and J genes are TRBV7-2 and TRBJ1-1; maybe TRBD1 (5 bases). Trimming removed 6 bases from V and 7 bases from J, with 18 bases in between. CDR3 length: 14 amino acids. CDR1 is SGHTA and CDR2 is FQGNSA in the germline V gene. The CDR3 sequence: CASRLSLQAGEAFF. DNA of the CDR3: TGTGCCAGCAGGCTGTCACTACAGGCGGGTGAAGCTTTCTTT.

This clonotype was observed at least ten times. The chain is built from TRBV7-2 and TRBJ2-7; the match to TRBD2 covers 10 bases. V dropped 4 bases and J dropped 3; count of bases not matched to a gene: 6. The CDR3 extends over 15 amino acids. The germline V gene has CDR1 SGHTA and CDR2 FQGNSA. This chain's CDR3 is CASSSPGLAIYEQYF. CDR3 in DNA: TGTGCCAGCAGCTCGCCGGGACTAGCGATCTACGAGCAGTACTTC.

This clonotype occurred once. For the CDR3, the DNA is TGTGCCAGCAGCCAAGACGGGGAGCTGTTTTTT. As protein: CASSQDGELFF. The V and J genes are TRBV4-2 and TRBJ2-2; D not certain. V was pared by 0 bases and J by 7 bases, with 0 bases between. The length of the CDR3 is 11 residues. The germline V gene encodes CDR1 LGHNA and CDR2 YNFKEQ.

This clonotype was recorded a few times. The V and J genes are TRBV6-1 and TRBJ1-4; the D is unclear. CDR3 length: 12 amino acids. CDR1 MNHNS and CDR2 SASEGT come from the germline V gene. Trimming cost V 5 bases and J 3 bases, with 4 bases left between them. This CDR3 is CASSQSNEKLFF. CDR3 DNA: TGTGCCAGCAGTCAGTCTAATGAAAAACTGTTTTTT.

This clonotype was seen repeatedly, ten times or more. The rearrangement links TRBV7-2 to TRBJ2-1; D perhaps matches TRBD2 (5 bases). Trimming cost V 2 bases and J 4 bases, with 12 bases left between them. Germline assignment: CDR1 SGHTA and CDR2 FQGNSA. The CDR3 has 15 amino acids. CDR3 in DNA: TGTGCCAGCAGCTTAAGGACTCAGACTTACAATGAGCAGTTCTTC. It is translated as CASSLRTQTYNEQFF.